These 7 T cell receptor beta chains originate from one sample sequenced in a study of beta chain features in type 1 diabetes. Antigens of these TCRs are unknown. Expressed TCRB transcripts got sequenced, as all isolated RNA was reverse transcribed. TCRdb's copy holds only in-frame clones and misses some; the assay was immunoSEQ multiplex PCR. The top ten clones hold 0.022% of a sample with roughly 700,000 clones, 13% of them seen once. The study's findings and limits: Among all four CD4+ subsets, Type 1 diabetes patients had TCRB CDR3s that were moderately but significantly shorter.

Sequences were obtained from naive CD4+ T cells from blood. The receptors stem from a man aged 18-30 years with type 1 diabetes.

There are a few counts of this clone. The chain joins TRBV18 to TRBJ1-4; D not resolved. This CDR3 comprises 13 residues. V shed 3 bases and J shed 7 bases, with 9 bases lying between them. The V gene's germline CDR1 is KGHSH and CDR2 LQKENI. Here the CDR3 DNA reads TGTGCCAGCTCACCCTCGGACCGTGAAAAACTGTTTTTT. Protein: CASSPSDREKLFF.

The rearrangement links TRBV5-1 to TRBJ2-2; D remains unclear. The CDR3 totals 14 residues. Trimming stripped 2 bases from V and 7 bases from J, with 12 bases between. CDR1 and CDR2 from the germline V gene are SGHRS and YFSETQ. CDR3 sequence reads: CASSLARADGELFF. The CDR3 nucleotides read TGCGCCAGCAGCTTAGCTAGAGCTGACGGGGAGCTGTTTTTT.

CDR3 in DNA: TGTGCCAGCAGTCAGGGGGCGCAGGATGGCTACACCTTC. Translation: CASSQGAQDGYTF. V is TRBV25-1 and J is TRBJ1-2, with 8 bases that match TRBD1. Germline V CDR1 and CDR2: MGHDK, SYGVNS. This CDR3 comprises 13 residues. The junction had 5 bases not matched to a gene; V was cut back by 5 bases and J by 6 bases.

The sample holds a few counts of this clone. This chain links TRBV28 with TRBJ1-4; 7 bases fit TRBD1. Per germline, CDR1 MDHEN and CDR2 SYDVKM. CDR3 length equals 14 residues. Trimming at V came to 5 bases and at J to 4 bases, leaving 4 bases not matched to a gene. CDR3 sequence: CASSTGTVNEKLFF. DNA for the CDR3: TGTGCCAGCAGTACCGGGACAGTTAATGAAAAACTGTTTTTT.

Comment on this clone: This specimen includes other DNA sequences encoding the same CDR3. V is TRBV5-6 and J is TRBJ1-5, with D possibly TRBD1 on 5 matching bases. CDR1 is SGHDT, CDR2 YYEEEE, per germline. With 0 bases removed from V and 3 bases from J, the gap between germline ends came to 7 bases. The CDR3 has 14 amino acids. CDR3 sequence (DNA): TGTGCCAGCAGCTTGGGACAGATCAATCAGCCCCAGCATTTT. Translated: CASSLGQINQPQHF.

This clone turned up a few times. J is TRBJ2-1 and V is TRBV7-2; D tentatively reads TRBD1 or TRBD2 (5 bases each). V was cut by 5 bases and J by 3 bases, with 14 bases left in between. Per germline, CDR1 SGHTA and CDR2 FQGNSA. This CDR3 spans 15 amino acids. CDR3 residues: CASSLGRNYYNEQFF. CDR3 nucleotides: TGTGCCAGCAGCCTGGGACGGAATTACTACAATGAGCAGTTCTTC.

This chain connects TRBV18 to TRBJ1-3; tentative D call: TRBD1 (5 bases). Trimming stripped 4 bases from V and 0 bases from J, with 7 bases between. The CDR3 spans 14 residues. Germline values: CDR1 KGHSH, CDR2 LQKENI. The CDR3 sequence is CASSQDSSGNTIYF. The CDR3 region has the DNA TGTGCCAGCTCACAAGACAGCTCTGGAAACACCATATATTTT.